This T cell receptor beta chain derives from a study of shared clonotypes between healthy human individuals (dated by TCRdb to between 2020 and 2021). In the study overall: A few men and two women, aged 18 to 49 years, made up the cohort. Between about 0.8 and 9 billion PBMCs per donor were obtained by leukapheresis. To increase sequencing depth and limit assay-specific biases, different laboratories used diverse techniques to prepare libraries and sequence TCR repertoires. For each donor, three plates each were used for CD4 naive and CD4 memory, two plates were used for CD8 naive, and one plate was used for CD8 memory. To estimate repertoire size and how much clonotypes are shared between individuals, the study performed deep sequencing of blood TCR repertoires from 4 to 6 healthy adults. Results and caveats for the whole study, not just this receptor: Higher generation probabilities were observed for clonotypes shared by all four sorted-subset donors than for non-shared clonotypes. Even with the large sequencing depth, rarefaction of the sorted-subset datasets indicated that sequencing was incomplete. Larger estimated clonotype richness was generally found for naive subsets than for memory subsets. When four donors were compared, the shared fraction of clonotypes was around 5% for naive CD4, 3.5% to 4% for naive CD8, more than 2% for memory CD4, and approximately 0.4% for memory CD8. Because the study included a small number of donors, the genetic and exposure-history diversity represented was limited. Sampling was restricted to blood, and TCR repertoires in tissues likely differ from the TCR repertoires found in blood. Pairwise subsampling indicated that sequencing depth was expected to affect the degree of clonotype sharing among donors.

The germline V gene encodes CDR1 SGHVS and CDR2 FQNEAQ. The CDR3 sequence holds 15 residues, the cysteine and phenylalanine included. Left in the record is the CDR3 DNA by itself, 45 bases read in frame from the first base. Ends trimmed: V by 5 bases, J by 6 bases; bases unmatched to a gene: 9. CD8 naive samples were CD45RO-negative cells positively selected for CCR7, giving a CD45RA+CCR7+ population that excluded TemRA cells. The donors were healthy, HIV-negative adults who had no recently reported acute infections or vaccinations. All donors were Caucasian adults living in Nashville, Tennessee, USA. Blood was obtained by leukapheresis, after which PBMCs were separated by Ficoll-Histopaque density gradient centrifugation and cryopreserved in liquid nitrogen vapor phase. Purity and quantity of every magnetically sorted T cell population were checked by analytical flow cytometry. Genomic DNA was isolated from every sorted fraction and measured by UV absorbance on a Nanodrop 2000c.

On this clone itself: This clone's antigen is unknown. Nothing much larger sits one base from this clone, and base qualities are not available.

Using the deep immunoSEQ assay, multiplex PCR amplified TCR CDR3 regions from genomic DNA. For each cell subset, the extracted genomic DNA was distributed evenly across all wells of several immunoSEQ 96-well plates, and each plate served as one replicate. For sorted subsets, each replicate PCR was loaded with approximately 200 ng genomic DNA, equivalent to some 27,000 T cell genomes. Purified libraries were measured with a Qubit 3.0 fluorometer, size-checked on a Bioanalyzer 2100, and measured again with the KAPA Library Quantification kit. Every immunoSEQ 96-well plate was sequenced on a separate single-read 150-cycle Illumina NextSeq 550 flow cell. From the authors' description of their analysis: Because the immunoSEQ output included only junctional sequences and no quality scores, the filtering could not be the same as the filtering used for full-length reads. To assign V/J genes and CDR3, sequences were annotated against IMGT germline references using PyIR, a Python wrapper for IgBLAST v1.9. Any read was removed if the V/J assignment was weak (E-value above 1e-6), the CDR3 was missing, or the read contained stop codons, out-of-frame junctions, or ambiguous translated residues. V3J clonotypes were defined as sequences sharing an identical inferred V gene, J gene, and CDR3 amino acid sequence. The percentage overlap between two repertoires was calculated by dividing the number of shared unique clonotypes by the size of the smaller repertoire. RTK rarefaction, the Chao1 estimator, and Recon v2.1 estimates of unobserved clonotypes were used to assess repertoire richness. Generation probabilities were computed with OLGA for all TCRbeta clonotypes obtained by the gDNA method from four donors. TCRdb obtained this table from immuneACCESS and retained in-frame rearrangements with V and J assigned. These tables miss some clones; where compared with another copy, unresolved V genes account for less than half of the shortfall, and the remainder is unexplained. For V, J and clone size, that table is used; D and trimming come from the DNA. Here the sample has roughly 2 million clones; approximately 95% occur a single time. The ten largest clonotypes hold about 1.1% of the sample.

The receptor comes from a young man in good health. Material: naive CD8+ T cells sorted from blood. The label giving this sample's cell subset or site can be read as: CD45RA+CCR7+. Rearrangement joined TRBV7-8 to TRBJ1-5, with 8 bases aligning to TRBD1. The DNA reads as follows: TGTGCCAGCAGCACAAACAGGGGGATGGGTCAGCCCCAGCATTTT. It encodes CASSTNRGMGQPQHF.